One sample yielded the 6 T cell receptor beta chains listed below, sequenced in a study of response to subunit inactivated influenza vaccine. TCRdb itself ran the RT-PCR reads through MiXCR, one entry per CDR3 protein. Among hundreds of thousands of distinct CDR3 sequences listed, 15% to 18% were seen once. This sample comprised PBMCs from blood, obtained 11 to 12 days after vaccination. The source is a man aged 50 to 59 who received an inactivated influenza vaccine.

CDR3 nucleotides: TGCAGTGCGGCCGGGACTAGCGGGAGGAGTCCGCTCACAGATACGCAGTATTTT. Protein: CSAAGTSGRSPLTDTQYF. This chain uses TRBV20-1 with TRBJ2-3, with 15 bases aligning to TRBD2. The CDR3 sequence is 18 residues long. Germline trimming cut 6 bases from V and 2 bases from J; bases unmatched to any gene: 12. Germline lookup yields CDR1 DFQATT and CDR2 SNEGSKA (reference sequence).

In this sample, this clonotype turned up once. The chain uses TRBV20-1 and TRBJ2-3; TRBD2 matches at 14 bases. Unmatched junction bases numbered 8, after V lost 0 bases and J lost 3 bases. Germline V gene sequence: CDR1 DFQATT, CDR2 SNEGSKA (reference sequence). The CDR3 length is 18 residues. In nucleotides, the CDR3 is TGCAGTGCTAGAGATCTGGGGACTAGCGGGAGAAGGACAGATACGCAGTATTTT. This encodes CSARDLGTSGRRTDTQYF.

J is TRBJ2-2 and V is TRBV5-1; D remains ambiguous. CDR3 length: 14 residues. Trimming removed 2 bases from V and 8 bases from J, with 13 bases in between. CDR1 SGHRS and CDR2 YFSETQ come from the germline V gene. The CDR3 sequence: CASSFETPTGELFF. The CDR3 DNA reads TGCGCCAGCAGCTTCGAAACCCCGACGGGGGAGCTGTTTTTT.

The V gene is TRBV6-1, the J gene TRBJ1-2, with a weak D call TRBD1 (5 bases). Germline V gives CDR1 MNHNS, CDR2 SASEGT. The CDR3 length is 15 residues. V lost 6 bases and J 5 bases, leaving 19 bases between the germline ends. CDR3 loop: CASREFPLTEYGYTF. CDR3 nucleotides: TGTGCCAGCAGAGAATTCCCCTTGACAGAATATGGCTACACCTTC.

Here the CDR3 DNA reads TGTGCCATCAGTGAGCCCCTTCTTGGGGACGTCGGCGATGAGCAGTTCTTC. This translates into CAISEPLLGDVGDEQFF. This chain links TRBV10-3 with TRBJ2-1; D is tentatively TRBD1 or TRBD2 (5 bases each). V lost 2 bases and J 8 bases, leaving 22 bases between the germline ends. Germline V gene sequence: CDR1 ENHRY, CDR2 SYGVKD. This CDR3 has 17 residues.

The chain combines TRBV20-1 with TRBJ2-3; 8 bases align to TRBD1. The CDR3 spans 15 residues. Germline CDR1 DFQATT, CDR2 SNEGSKA (reference sequence). The trim removed 5 bases at V and 2 bases at J, leaving 9 bases unmatched. The CDR3 loop is CSAASGTGNTDTQYF. The CDR3 nucleotides read TGCAGTGCTGCCAGTGGGACAGGAAACACAGATACGCAGTATTTT.